These T cell receptor beta chains were read from a single sample in a study of CD8 T cells in Susac syndrome. TCRdb reprocessed the immunoSEQ multiplex PCR reads with MiXCR, giving one entry per CDR3 protein. Among roughly 330,000 distinct CDR3 sequences listed, about 90% were seen once. Sequenced sample: CD4+ T cells from PBMCs. The receptors originated from a human donor with multiple sclerosis. CDR3s include the opening cysteine and the closing phenylalanine or tryptophan. The D gene is left open where the match is weak. Clone size is not always given. Where it is, it says once, few, many or a class for expanded clones.

J: TRBJ1-1; D: .; V: TRBV29-1; size: .; DNA: TGCAGCGTCGAAGGGGGTCCCACTGAAGCTTTCTTT; CDR3: CSVEGGPTEAFF
J: TRBJ2-1; D: .; V: TRBV5-1; size: .; DNA: TGCGCCAGCAGCTTAAGGCAGAGCTCCTACAATGAGCAGTTCTTC; CDR3: CASSLRQSSYNEQFF
J: TRBJ2-7; D: .; V: TRBV7-9; size: .; DNA: TGTGCCAGCAGCTTAGTAGTTCAGGGAAGCGAGCAGTACTTC; CDR3: CASSLVVQGSEQYF
J: TRBJ1-1; D: .; V: TRBV7-8; size: .; DNA: TGTGCCAGCAGCTTCCCAACAGGTGGAGTGAACACTGAAGCTTTCTTT; CDR3: CASSFPTGGVNTEAFF
J: TRBJ2-7; D: .; V: TRBV5-1; size: .; DNA: TGCGCCAGCAGGCGGGGGCTAGCGGAGCTAGTGTACGAGCAGTACTTC; CDR3: CASRRGLAELVYEQYF
J: TRBJ2-1; D: .; V: TRBV18; size: once; DNA: TGTGCCAGCTCACTTGGAATACCTACGAATGAGCAGTTCTTC; CDR3: CASSLGIPTNEQFF
J: TRBJ1-1; D: .; V: TRBV19; size: .; DNA: TGTGCCAGTAGTCTTCGGGCTACCGGGACATCGCACACTGAAGCTTTCTTT; CDR3: CASSLRATGTSHTEAFF
J: TRBJ1-2; D: .; V: TRBV2; size: .; DNA: TGTGCCAGCAGTGTAGCCAGGGAGTCGTATGGCTACACCTTC; CDR3: CASSVARESYGYTF
J: TRBJ2-3; D: TRBD2; V: TRBV5-4; size: .; DNA: TGTGCCAGCAGCTTGGACGGCGGGAGTAGCCCAGATACGCAGTATTTT; CDR3: CASSLDGGSSPDTQYF
J: TRBJ1-2; D: TRBD1; V: TRBV3-1; size: .; DNA: TGTGCCAGCAGCCCCTGGACAGGCGGCTACACCTTC; CDR3: CASSPWTGGYTF
J: TRBJ1-5; D: TRBD1; V: TRBV30; size: .; DNA: TGTGCCTGGAACTGGGACAGAGATCAGCCCCAGCATTTT; CDR3: CAWNWDRDQPQHF
J: TRBJ1-5; D: TRBD1; V: TRBV10-3; size: .; DNA: TGTCCGATTGTGGGACAGGGGAAGTGGGGCAATCAGCCCCAGCATTTT; CDR3: CPIVGQGKWGNQPQHF
J: TRBJ1-4; D: .; V: TRBV11-2; size: .; DNA: TGTGCCAGCAGCCCTCAGGCTGCAACTAATGAAAAACTGTTTTTT; CDR3: CASSPQAATNEKLFF
J: TRBJ2-7; D: .; V: TRBV29-1; size: .; DNA: TGCAGCGTTGCTCAACATTCCGCGGGGGAGCAGTACTTC; CDR3: CSVAQHSAGEQYF
J: TRBJ2-1; D: .; V: TRBV5-1; size: .; DNA: TGCGCCAGCAGCCCCCTGACAGCCCTGGGCCCCTACAATGAGCAGTTCTTC; CDR3: CASSPLTALGPYNEQFF
J: TRBJ2-5; D: TRBD1; V: TRBV29-1; size: .; DNA: TGCAGCGTTGCGGTCTCGGGGACAGCGCAAGAGACCCAGTACTTC; CDR3: CSVAVSGTAQETQYF
J: TRBJ2-4; D: .; V: TRBV7-2; size: .; DNA: TGTGCCAGCGAATTCACAGGGTCGGACATTCAGTACTTC; CDR3: CASEFTGSDIQYF